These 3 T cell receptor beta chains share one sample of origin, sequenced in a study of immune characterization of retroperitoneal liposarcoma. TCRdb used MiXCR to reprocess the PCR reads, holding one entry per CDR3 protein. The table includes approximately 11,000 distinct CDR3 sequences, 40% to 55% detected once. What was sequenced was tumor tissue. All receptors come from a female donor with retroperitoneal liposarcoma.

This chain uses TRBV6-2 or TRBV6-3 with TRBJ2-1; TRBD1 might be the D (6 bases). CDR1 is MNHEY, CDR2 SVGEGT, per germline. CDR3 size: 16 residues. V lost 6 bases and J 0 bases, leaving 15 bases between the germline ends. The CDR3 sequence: CASRPITGISYNEQFF. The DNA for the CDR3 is TGTGCCAGCAGACCTATCACAGGGATCTCCTACAATGAGCAGTTCTTC.

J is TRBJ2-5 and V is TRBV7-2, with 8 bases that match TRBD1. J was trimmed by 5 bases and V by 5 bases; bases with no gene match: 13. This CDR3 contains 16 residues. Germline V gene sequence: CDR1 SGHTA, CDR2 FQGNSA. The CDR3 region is CASSDVQGVGWETQYF. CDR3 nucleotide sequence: TGTGCCAGCAGCGATGTACAGGGGGTAGGGTGGGAGACCCAGTACTTC.

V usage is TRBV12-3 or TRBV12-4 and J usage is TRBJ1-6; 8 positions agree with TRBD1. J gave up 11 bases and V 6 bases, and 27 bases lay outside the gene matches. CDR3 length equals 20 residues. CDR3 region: CASSRLGQGPAGGLGPPLHF. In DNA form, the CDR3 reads TGTGCCAGCAGCCGGTTAGGACAGGGCCCGGCGGGCGGTCTTGGGCCACCCCTCCACTTT.